The 18 T cell receptor beta chains below come from one sample, sequenced in a study of T cells in Graves' hyperthyroidism and ophthalmopathy. Using RNA transcripts as the source, TCR beta CDR3 regions were amplified. The primer set for the first-round RT-PCR of the TCR CDR3 was HTBI. TCRdb passed the multiplex PCR reads through MiXCR, listing each CDR3 protein once. Of some 440,000 distinct CDR3 sequences listed, about a sixth are singletons. The material sequenced was blood. These receptors were taken from a woman aged 18-29 years with Graves' hyperthyroidism.

This clonotype was seen ten or more times. The rearrangement joins TRBV6-6 to TRBJ1-2; TRBD1 might be the D (5 bases). There are 15 residues in the CDR3. The germline V gene encodes CDR1 MNHNY and CDR2 SVGAGI (reference sequence). Trimming took off 0 bases at V and 5 bases at J, with 13 bases between the two ends. The CDR3 spells CASSYSISGTYGYTF. The CDR3 bases are TGTGCCAGCAGTTACTCGATCTCTGGGACGTATGGCTACACCTTC.

In the case of this clonotype: One end of the junction is discordant with germline, which a read error may explain. This chain uses TRBV15 with TRBJ1-2; D is undetermined. This CDR3 has 13 residues. Germline V CDR1 and CDR2: LNHNV, YYDKDF (reference sequence). CDR3 amino acids: CATRSRSNYGYAF. CDR3 nucleotide sequence: TGTGCCACCAGAAGTAGGTCTAACTATGGCTACGCCTTC. Variable domain in full (rest from reference TRBV15 and TRBJ1-2): DAMVIQNPRYQVTQFGKPVTLSCSQTLNHNVMYWYQQKSSQAPKLLFHYYDKDFNNEADTPDNFQSRRPNTSFCFLDIRSPGLGDTAMYLCATRSRSNYGYAFGSGTRLTVV.

This clonotype appeared many times. CDR3 in amino acids: CAQRGGAGDTGELFF. For the CDR3, the DNA is TGTGCACAAAGAGGGGGGGCCGGGGACACCGGGGAGCTGTTTTTT. The chain employs TRBV11-3 and TRBJ2-2; perhaps TRBD2 as D (7 bases). Germline CDR1 reads SGHNT; CDR2 reads YENEEA. The CDR3 is 15 residues long. The full variable domain, completed using reference TRBV11-3 and TRBJ2-2, is EAGVVQSPRYKIIEKKQPVAFWCNPISGHNTLYWYLQNLGQGPELLIRYENEEAVDDSQLPKDRFSAERLKGVDSTLKIQPAELGDSAVYLCAQRGGAGDTGELFFGEGSRLTVL.

The V gene is TRBV24-1, the J gene TRBJ1-5, with a possible D match to TRBD1 (5 bases). Trimming took 3 bases from V and 5 from J, leaving 13 bases between them. Germline lookup yields CDR1 KGHDR and CDR2 SFDVKD. The CDR3 has 15 amino acids. CDR3 sequence reads: CATSDKGLMDQPQHF. The CDR3 DNA sequence: TGTGCCACCAGTGATAAGGGACTTATGGATCAGCCCCAGCATTTT.

This clonotype was recorded many times. The gene calls are TRBV18 and TRBJ1-2; the D gene is possibly TRBD1 (5 bases). Trimming left V 3 bases short and J 3 bases short, with 17 bases between. Germline CDR1 reads KGHSH; CDR2 reads LQKENI. This CDR3 comprises 16 residues. Here the CDR3 reads CASSPTSAGVDYGYTF. DNA for the CDR3: TGTGCCAGCTCACCTACTTCGGCGGGGGTTGACTATGGCTACACCTTC.

The genes are TRBV5-1 and TRBJ1-3; D is unclear. Germline V gene sequence: CDR1 SGHRS, CDR2 YFSETQ. The CDR3 consists of 13 residues. The V and J ends lost 3 bases and 3 bases respectively, with 7 bases between them. This CDR3 reads CASSSLIGNTIYF. CDR3 DNA: TGCGCCAGCAGCTCTCTTATTGGAAACACCATATATTTT. The full variable domain, in which reference TRBV5-1 and TRBJ1-3 provide the parts outside the CDR3, is KAGVTQTPRYLIKTRGQQVTLSCSPISGHRSVSWYQQTPGQGLQFLFEYFSETQRNKGNFPGRFSGRQFSNSRSEMNVSTLELGDSALYLCASSSLIGNTIYFGEGSWLTVV.

With regard to this clonotype: This may be a read error, as it is one base from a much larger clone. The V and J genes are TRBV11-2 and TRBJ2-2; D is perhaps TRBD1 (6 bases). This CDR3 is built from 16 residues. CDR1 is SGHAT and CDR2 is FQNNGV in the germline V gene. CDR3 nucleotides: TGTGCCAGCAGCCTCCAGACAGGCCCCTACACCGGGGAGCTGTGTTTT. This codes for CASSLQTGPYTGELCF.

This clonotype was seen ten or more times. The CDR3 is CASSLDRQSYEQYF. CDR3 DNA sequence: TGTGCCAGCAGCTTAGATCGGCAGTCCTACGAGCAGTACTTC. The chain uses TRBV11-3 and TRBJ2-7; no clear D. The V end was cut by 0 bases, the J end by 1 base, with 7 bases between. Germline V CDR1 and CDR2: SGHNT, YENEEA. The CDR3 is 14 amino acids.

In its sample, this clonotype was seen many times. The gene calls are TRBV12-3 or TRBV12-4 and TRBJ2-3, with D unresolved. The CDR3 is 14 residues long. Deletions cut 2 bases from V and 8 bases from J, with 14 bases between. As DNA, the CDR3 is TGTGCCAGCAGTTTAAATGTCAGGTTAGGTACGCAGTATTTT. Translating it yields CASSLNVRLGTQYF.

This clonotype has only a few counts. The rearrangement joins TRBV28 to TRBJ2-5; 9 bases fit TRBD1. The V and J ends lost 3 bases and 3 bases, in that order; junction bases with no gene match: 5. CDR3 length equals 15 residues. Germline loops: CDR1 MDHEN, CDR2 SYDVKM. The CDR3 protein is CASSFLRDREETQYF. CDR3 DNA: TGTGCCAGCAGTTTCCTCCGGGACAGGGAAGAGACCCAGTACTTC.

Many counts were recorded for this clonotype. The chain links TRBV7-3 to TRBJ2-7; D gene ambiguous. Germline V gives CDR1 SGHTA, CDR2 FQGTGA. Trimming pared 0 bases from V and 9 bases from J, leaving 12 bases between. The CDR3 runs to 13 residues. In DNA form, the CDR3 reads TGTGCCAGCAGCTTAACAAGACGTCCCGGGCAGTACTTC. Amino acid sequence: CASSLTRRPGQYF. Full variable domain (missing parts from reference TRBV7-3 and TRBJ2-7): GAGVSQTPSNKVTEKGKYVELRCDPISGHTALYWYRQSLGQGPEFLIYFQGTGAADDSGLPNDRFFAVRPEGSVSTLKIQRTERGDSAVYLCASSLTRRPGQYFGPGTRLTVT.

This clonotype was seen repeatedly, ten times or more. The CDR3 spells CASSYRLHTEAFF. The DNA of the CDR3 is TGTGCCAGCAGTTATCGCTTGCACACTGAAGCTTTCTTT. V and J are TRBV6-5 and TRBJ1-1; D is undetermined. The CDR3 runs to 13 residues. Trimming took off 3 bases at V and 3 bases at J, with 8 bases between the two ends. The germline V gene has CDR1 MNHEY and CDR2 SVGAGI.

The chain links TRBV7-2 to TRBJ2-5, with TRBD1 matching 7 bases. Germline CDR1 is SGHTA and CDR2 is FQGNSA. The CDR3 covers 16 residues. J was trimmed by 1 base and V by 8 bases; bases with no gene match: 13. CDR3 DNA: TGTGCCAGCGCATCCCTGGCCTGGGACAGCCAAGAGACCCAGTACTTC. This translates into CASASLAWDSQETQYF.

This clonotype has more than one count but fewer than ten. A much bigger clone sits one base away, suggesting this may be a read error. The gene calls are TRBV28 and TRBJ1-4; no reliable D call. This CDR3 is built from 11 residues. The V and J ends lost 10 bases and 6 bases respectively, with 9 bases between them. In germline, CDR1 is MDHEN, CDR2 SYDVKM. CDR3: CATRSDEKLFF. In DNA, the CDR3 is TGTGCCACTAGGTCCGATGAAAAACTGTTTTTT.

At least ten counts were recorded for this clonotype. The rearrangement uses TRBV5-6 and TRBJ2-2; D remains unclear. Deletions cut 2 bases from V and 5 bases from J, with 10 bases between. This CDR3 comprises 14 residues. CDR1 and CDR2 (germline): SGHDT, YYEEEE. The CDR3 protein is CASSLDVLTGELFF. The CDR3 region has the DNA TGTGCCAGCAGCTTAGATGTACTTACCGGGGAGCTGTTTTTT.

The chain couples TRBV5-1 to TRBJ2-5, with 8 nucleotides matching TRBD2. The germline gives CDR1 SGHRS, CDR2 YFSETQ. The V gene end was trimmed by 4 bases and the J gene end by 5 bases; junction bases not matched to a gene: 16. The CDR3 length is 17 residues. The CDR3 DNA is TGCGCCAGCAGCCCGCTGGGGGCCGCGGGGGGTGCTGAGACCCAGTACTTC. This sequence encodes CASSPLGAAGGAETQYF.

This clonotype was seen a handful of times. The gene calls are TRBV29-1 and TRBJ1-2; 9 nucleotides agree with TRBD1. V shed 5 bases and J 6 bases; nucleotides not matched to a gene: 4. CDR1 is SQVTM, CDR2 ANQGSEA, per germline. The CDR3 has 12 residues. The CDR3 DNA reads TGCAGCGTTACAACAGGGGGCCATGGCTACACCTTC. It specifies CSVTTGGHGYTF. Combining the CDR3 with reference TRBV29-1 and TRBJ1-2 gives the whole variable domain SAVISQKPSRDICQRGTSLTIQCQVDSQVTMMFWYRQQPGQSLTLIATANQGSEATYESGFVIDKFPISRPNLTFSTLTVSNMSPEDSSIYLCSVTTGGHGYTFGSGTRLTVV.

This clonotype was recorded many times. The rearrangement links TRBV27 to TRBJ2-1; the D call may be TRBD1 or TRBD2 (6 bases each). Germline V gene lookup returns CDR1 MNHEY and CDR2 SMNVEV (reference sequence). The CDR3 length is 14 residues. V was trimmed by 3 bases and J by 10 bases, leaving 16 bases between them. The CDR3 DNA reads as TGTGCCAGCAGTTTCGACGGGGGCGGGACGGAGCAGTTCTTC. Its translation: CASSFDGGGTEQFF.